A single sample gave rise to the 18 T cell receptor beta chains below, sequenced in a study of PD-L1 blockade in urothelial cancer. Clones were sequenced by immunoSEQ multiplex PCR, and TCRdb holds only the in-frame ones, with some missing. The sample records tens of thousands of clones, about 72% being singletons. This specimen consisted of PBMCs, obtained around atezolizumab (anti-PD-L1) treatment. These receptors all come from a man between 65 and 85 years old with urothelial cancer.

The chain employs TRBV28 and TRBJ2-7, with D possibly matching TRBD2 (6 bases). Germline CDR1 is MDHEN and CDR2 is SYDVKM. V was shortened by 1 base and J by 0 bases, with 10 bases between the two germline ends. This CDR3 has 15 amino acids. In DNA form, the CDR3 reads TGTGCCAGCAGTTTATCGGGGGAGAGCTCCTACGAGCAGTACTTC. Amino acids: CASSLSGESSYEQYF.

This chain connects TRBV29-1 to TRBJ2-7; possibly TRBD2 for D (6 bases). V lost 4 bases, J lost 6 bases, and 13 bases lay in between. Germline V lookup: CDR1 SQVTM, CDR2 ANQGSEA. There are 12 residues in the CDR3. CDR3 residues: CSVGRLGGEQYF. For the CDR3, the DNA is TGCAGCGTTGGGCGATTGGGAGGCGAGCAGTACTTC.

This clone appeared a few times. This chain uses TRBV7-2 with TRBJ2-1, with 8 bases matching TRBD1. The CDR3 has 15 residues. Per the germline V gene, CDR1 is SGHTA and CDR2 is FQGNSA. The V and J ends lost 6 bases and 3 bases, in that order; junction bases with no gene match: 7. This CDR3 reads CASRGGQGRYNEQFF. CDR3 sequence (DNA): TGTGCCAGCAGGGGTGGACAGGGCCGCTACAATGAGCAGTTCTTC.

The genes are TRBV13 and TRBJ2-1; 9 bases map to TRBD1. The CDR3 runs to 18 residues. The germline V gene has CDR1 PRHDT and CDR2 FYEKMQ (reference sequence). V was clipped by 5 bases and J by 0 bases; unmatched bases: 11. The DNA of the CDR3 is TGTGCCAGCAGCCTCTCGACAGGGGGGTCCCCCTCCTACAATGAGCAGTTCTTC. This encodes CASSLSTGGSPSYNEQFF.

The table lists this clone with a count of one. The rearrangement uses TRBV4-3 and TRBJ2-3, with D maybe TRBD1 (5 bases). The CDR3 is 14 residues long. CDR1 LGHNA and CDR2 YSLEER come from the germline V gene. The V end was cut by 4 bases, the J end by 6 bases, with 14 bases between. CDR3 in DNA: TGCGCCAGCAGCCCCTATGAAGGGGCCGATACGCAGTATTTT. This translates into CASSPYEGADTQYF.

As DNA, the CDR3 is TGTGCCAGCACCCTCCGAGGGGGTGAGCAGTACTTC. Protein: CASTLRGGEQYF. V and J are TRBV6-6 and TRBJ2-7; D is perhaps TRBD1 (6 bases). Germline-derived CDR1 and CDR2 are MNHNY and SVGAGI (reference sequence). The ends were cut back, 7 bases at V and 7 bases at J, with 14 bases in the middle. This CDR3 region has 12 residues.

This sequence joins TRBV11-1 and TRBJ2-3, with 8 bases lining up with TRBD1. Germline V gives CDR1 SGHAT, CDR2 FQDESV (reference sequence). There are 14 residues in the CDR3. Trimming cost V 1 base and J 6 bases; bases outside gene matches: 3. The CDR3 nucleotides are TGTGCCAGCAGCTTAGGGACAGGGATGGATACGCAGTATTTT. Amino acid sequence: CASSLGTGMDTQYF.

The CDR3 reads CASSEDWRGEAFF. The CDR3 bases are TGTGCCAGCAGCGAGGATTGGCGGGGAGAAGCTTTCTTT. The rearrangement uses TRBV7-9 and TRBJ1-1; D remains ambiguous. Trimming shortened V by 5 bases and J by 8 bases, and 15 bases separated the two germline ends. Germline V lookup: CDR1 SEHNR, CDR2 FQNEAQ (reference sequence). There are 13 residues in the CDR3.

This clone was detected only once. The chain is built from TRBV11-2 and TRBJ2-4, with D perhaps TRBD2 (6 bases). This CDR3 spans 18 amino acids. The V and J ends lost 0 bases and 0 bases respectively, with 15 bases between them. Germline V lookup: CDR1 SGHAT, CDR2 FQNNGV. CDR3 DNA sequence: TGTGCCAGCAGCTTAGATAGTCCCGGGGAGGTAGCCAAAAACATTCAGTACTTC. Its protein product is CASSLDSPGEVAKNIQYF.

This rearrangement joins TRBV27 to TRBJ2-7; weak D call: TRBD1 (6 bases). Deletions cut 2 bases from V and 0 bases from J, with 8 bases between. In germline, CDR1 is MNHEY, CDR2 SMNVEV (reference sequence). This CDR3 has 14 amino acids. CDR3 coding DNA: TGTGCCAGCAGTTTAGACAGGAGCTCCTACGAGCAGTACTTC. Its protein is CASSLDRSSYEQYF.

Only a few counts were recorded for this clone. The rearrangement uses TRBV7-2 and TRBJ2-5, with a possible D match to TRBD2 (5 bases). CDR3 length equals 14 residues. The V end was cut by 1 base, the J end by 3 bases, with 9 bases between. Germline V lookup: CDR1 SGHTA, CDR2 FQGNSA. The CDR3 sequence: CASSLGGSKETQYF. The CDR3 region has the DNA TGTGCCAGCAGCTTAGGAGGGTCTAAAGAGACCCAGTACTTC.

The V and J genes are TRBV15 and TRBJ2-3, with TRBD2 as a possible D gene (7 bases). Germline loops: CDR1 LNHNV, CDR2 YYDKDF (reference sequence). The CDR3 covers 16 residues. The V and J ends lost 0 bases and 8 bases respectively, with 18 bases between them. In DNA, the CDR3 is TGTGCCACCAGCAGAGATGGGAGGGGGGCCTCGTTTACGCAGTATTTT. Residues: CATSRDGRGASFTQYF.

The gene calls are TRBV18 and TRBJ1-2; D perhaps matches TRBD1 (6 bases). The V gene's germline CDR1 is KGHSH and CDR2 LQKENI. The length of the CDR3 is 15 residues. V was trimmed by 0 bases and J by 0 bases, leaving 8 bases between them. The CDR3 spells CASSPPDRANYGYTF. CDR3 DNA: TGTGCCAGCTCACCACCGGACAGAGCTAACTATGGCTACACCTTC. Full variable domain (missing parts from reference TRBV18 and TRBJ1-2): NAGVMQNPRHLVRRRGQEARLRCSPMKGHSHVYWYRQLPEEGLKFMVYLQKENIIDESGMPKERFSAEFPKEGPSILRIQQVVRGDSAAYFCASSPPDRANYGYTFGSGTRLTVV.

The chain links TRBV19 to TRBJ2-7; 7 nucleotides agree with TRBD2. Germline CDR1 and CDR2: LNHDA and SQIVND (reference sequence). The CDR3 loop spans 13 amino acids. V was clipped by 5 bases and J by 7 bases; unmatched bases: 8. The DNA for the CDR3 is TGTGCCAGTAGTTCCGGTAGGGGAGGGGAGCAGTACTTC. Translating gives CASSSGRGGEQYF.

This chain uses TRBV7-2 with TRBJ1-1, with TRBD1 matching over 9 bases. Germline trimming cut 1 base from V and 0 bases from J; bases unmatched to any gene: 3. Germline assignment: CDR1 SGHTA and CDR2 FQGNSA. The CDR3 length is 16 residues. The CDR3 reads CASSLVGQGMNTEAFF. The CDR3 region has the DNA TGTGCCAGCAGCTTAGTTGGACAGGGGATGAACACTGAAGCTTTCTTT.

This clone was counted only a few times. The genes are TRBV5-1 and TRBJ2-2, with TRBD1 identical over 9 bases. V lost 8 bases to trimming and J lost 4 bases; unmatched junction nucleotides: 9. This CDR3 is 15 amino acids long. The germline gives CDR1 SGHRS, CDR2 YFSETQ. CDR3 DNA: TGCGCCAGTGACCGACAGGGGGGCCGCACCGGGGAGCTGTTTTTT. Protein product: CASDRQGGRTGELFF.

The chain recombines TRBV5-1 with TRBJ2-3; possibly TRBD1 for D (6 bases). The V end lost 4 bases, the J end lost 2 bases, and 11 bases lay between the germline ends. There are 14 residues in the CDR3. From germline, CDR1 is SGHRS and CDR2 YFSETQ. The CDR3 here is CASSRDTNTDTQYF. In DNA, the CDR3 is TGCGCCAGCAGCCGGGACACCAACACAGATACGCAGTATTTT.

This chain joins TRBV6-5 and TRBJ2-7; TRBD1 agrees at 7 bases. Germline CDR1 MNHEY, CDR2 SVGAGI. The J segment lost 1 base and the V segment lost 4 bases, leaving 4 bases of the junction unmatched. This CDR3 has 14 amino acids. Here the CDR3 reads CASSLGRGSYEQYF. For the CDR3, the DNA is TGTGCCAGCAGTTTAGGCAGGGGGTCCTACGAGCAGTACTTC.